The 31 T cell receptor beta chains reported below all come from one sample, sequenced in a study of naive and memory T cell subsets. Broader study findings: Especially in CD8 cells, naive repertoires contained a few larger clonotypes, possibly CD45RA-re-expressing memory cells.

These receptors have no known antigen. The beta constant-region primer was an equimolar mix of two oligonucleotides covering TRBC1 and TRBC2. Ligated cDNA was amplified by four rounds of PCR with nested alpha and beta constant-region primers and SP2. TCRdb re-derived calls from the UMI-ligation and nested PCR reads in MiXCR, one entry per CDR3 protein. The data hold fewer than 150,000 distinct CDR3 sequences, with approximately 20% observed a single time. The sequencing input was naive CD8+ T cells from blood. These receptors originate from a human donor in good health.

CDR3 nucleotide sequence: TGTGCCATCACCGGGACAGAGAATTCACCCCTCCACTTT. It translates to CAITGTENSPLHF. The V call is TRBV10-3, the J call TRBJ1-6; 7 nucleotides match TRBD1. The CDR3 is made up of 13 amino acids. The V and J ends lost 7 bases and 7 bases, in that order; junction bases with no gene match: 4. Germline V CDR1 and CDR2: ENHRY, SYGVKD.

This clonotype was observed a few times. V and J are TRBV3-1 and TRBJ2-3; 12 bases match TRBD2. The J segment lost 5 bases and the V segment lost 4 bases, leaving 1 base of the junction unmatched. Germline CDR1 is LGHDT and CDR2 is YNNKEL (reference sequence). This CDR3 is built from 14 residues. The CDR3 DNA follows: TGTGCCAGCAGCCGGGGACTAGCGGGAGATACGCAGTATTTT. Protein: CASSRGLAGDTQYF.

The chain is built from TRBV11-2 and TRBJ1-5; 7 bases align to TRBD1. The CDR3 spans 16 residues. In germline, CDR1 is SGHAT, CDR2 FQNNGV. Trimming at V came to 0 bases and at J to 1 base, leaving 3 bases not matched to a gene. CDR3 coding DNA: TGTGCCAGCAGCTTAGAAGCAGGGGGGAGCAATCAGCCCCAGCATTTT. The encoded protein is CASSLEAGGSNQPQHF.

This chain uses TRBV7-9 with TRBJ2-1, with D maybe TRBD2 (6 bases). The CDR3 sequence is 16 residues long. CDR1 SEHNR and CDR2 FQNEAQ come from the germline V gene (reference sequence). V was shortened by 1 base and J by 2 bases, with 12 bases between the two germline ends. The CDR3 bases are TGTGCCAGCAGCTTAGGTGGTAGCGGAGCCTACAATGAGCAGTTCTTC. It encodes CASSLGGSGAYNEQFF.

The V and J genes are TRBV6-6 and TRBJ1-4, with 8 positions matching TRBD1. V gave up 5 bases and J gave up 7 bases; unmatched junction bases: 6. The V gene's germline CDR1 is MNHNY and CDR2 SVGAGI (reference sequence). The CDR3 sequence is 14 residues long. The CDR3 nucleotides are TGTGCCAGCAGTCCCCGGACAGGGTTTGAAAAACTGTTTTTT. This sequence encodes CASSPRTGFEKLFF.

This clonotype was detected a few times. This sequence joins TRBV7-8 and TRBJ1-5; possibly TRBD1 for D (6 bases). Trimming took 7 bases from V and 6 from J, leaving 19 bases between them. Germline V gene data show CDR1 as SGHVS and CDR2 as FQNEAQ. The CDR3 contains 15 residues. In DNA form, the CDR3 reads TGTGCCAGCACGGGGGCCCCTCGCATTAGTCAGCCCCAGCATTTT. Translation: CASTGAPRISQPQHF.

V is TRBV27 and J is TRBJ2-2; possible D gene TRBD1, 5 bases. This CDR3 is 16 amino acids long. Germline values: CDR1 MNHEY, CDR2 SMNVEV (reference sequence). V was cut by 8 bases and J by 0 bases, with 16 bases left in between. CDR3 nucleotides: TGTGCCAGCGGTTATCTACAGGTCCCGAACACCGGGGAGCTGTTTTTT. Translated, it gives CASGYLQVPNTGELFF.

This clonotype was picked up a small number of times. This chain links TRBV6-5 with TRBJ1-1; D is unclear. Trimming took off 6 bases at V and 4 bases at J, with 12 bases between the two ends. Germline values: CDR1 MNHEY, CDR2 SVGAGI. The CDR3 totals 13 residues. The CDR3 sequence: CASRGEWGTEAFF. The DNA for the CDR3 is TGTGCCAGCAGGGGAGAGTGGGGCACTGAAGCTTTCTTT.

This clonotype was recorded a few times. The V gene is TRBV2, the J gene TRBJ1-6; no reliable D call. CDR1 and CDR2 from the germline V gene are SNHLY and FYNNEI. The V and J ends lost 11 bases and 0 bases respectively, with 8 bases between them. The CDR3 sequence is 13 residues long. The CDR3 is CACRGSYNSPLHF. CDR3 sequence (DNA): TGTGCCTGCCGGGGCTCCTATAATTCACCCCTCCACTTT.

The gene calls are TRBV18 and TRBJ1-5; 7 bases align to TRBD1. Germline V gives CDR1 KGHSH, CDR2 LQKENI. J lost 4 bases, V lost 1 base, and 7 bases had no gene match. The CDR3 consists of 16 residues. The CDR3 bases are TGTGCCAGCTCACCACGGTCGGGACAGATGAATCAGCCCCAGCATTTT. Translating gives CASSPRSGQMNQPQHF. The whole variable domain, remainder taken from reference TRBV18 and TRBJ1-5, is NAGVMQNPRHLVRRRGQEARLRCSPMKGHSHVYWYRQLPEEGLKFMVYLQKENIIDESGMPKERFSAEFPKEGPSILRIQQVVRGDSAAYFCASSPRSGQMNQPQHFGDGTRLSIL.

The V and J genes are TRBV5-1 and TRBJ1-1; D is unclear. V lost 0 bases and J 4 bases, leaving 13 bases between the germline ends. CDR3 length equals 15 residues. The germline gives CDR1 SGHRS, CDR2 YFSETQ. CDR3 loop: CASSLARAGITEAFF. DNA for the CDR3: TGCGCCAGCAGCTTGGCGCGGGCGGGCATCACTGAAGCTTTCTTT.

In its sample, this clonotype was seen many times. The CDR3 sequence: CASRDEGNEQFF. The CDR3 nucleotides are TGTGCCAGCAGGGATGAAGGTAATGAGCAGTTCTTC. The chain employs TRBV9 and TRBJ2-1, with unresolved D. Germline V CDR1 and CDR2: SGDLS, YYNGEE. The germline V and J ends were trimmed by 5 bases and 7 bases, with 10 bases remaining between them. The CDR3 extends over 12 amino acids.

In this sample, this clonotype turned up a few times. V is TRBV12-5 and J is TRBJ1-1; D unclear. The CDR3 spans 17 residues. V was cut by 6 bases and J by 3 bases, with 23 bases left in between. Germline V CDR1 and CDR2: LGHNT, FRNRAP. As DNA, the CDR3 is TGTGCTAGTGGCTTGTGGTTGGGTCGACCTCAGGACACTGAAGCTTTCTTT. Translating gives CASGLWLGRPQDTEAFF.

The chain couples TRBV7-2 to TRBJ2-1, with unresolved D. CDR1 and CDR2 from the germline V gene are SGHTA and FQGNSA. The V end lost 8 bases, the J end lost 5 bases, and 16 bases lay between the germline ends. The CDR3 has 14 amino acids. CDR3 sequence reads: CASHRWVEDNEQFF. Here the CDR3 DNA reads TGTGCCAGCCACCGGTGGGTGGAAGACAATGAGCAGTTCTTC.

This clonotype was seen only a few times. The chain employs TRBV6-6 and TRBJ1-1, with D perhaps matching TRBD1 (6 bases). Between the trimmed V and J ends, which lost 5 bases and 4 bases, there was a span of 11 bases. The CDR3 contains 13 residues. Germline V gene lookup returns CDR1 MNHNY and CDR2 SVGAGI (reference sequence). The CDR3, as DNA: TGTGCCAGCAGTCACAGGGATGGCACTGAAGCTTTCTTT. Translation: CASSHRDGTEAFF.

This clonotype has more than one count but fewer than ten. The chain carries TRBV11-2 and TRBJ2-3; TRBD1 matches 7 bases. Germline V lookup: CDR1 SGHAT, CDR2 FQNNGV. V shed 4 bases and J 4 bases; nucleotides not matched to a gene: 11. The CDR3 extends over 16 amino acids. CDR3 bases: TGTGCCAGCAGCTCTCCCCCAGGGGGTTCGGCAGATACGCAGTATTTT. Amino acid sequence: CASSSPPGGSADTQYF.

The chain recombines TRBV5-5 with TRBJ1-3; D perhaps matches TRBD1 (6 bases). CDR1 is SGHKS and CDR2 is YYEKEE in the germline V gene (reference sequence). The CDR3 consists of 17 residues. Trimming cost V 1 base and J 1 base, with 15 bases left between them. The CDR3 DNA follows: TGTGCCAGCAGCTTGTTACCAGGGGATTTTTCTGGAAACACCATATATTTT. Its translation: CASSLLPGDFSGNTIYF.

In its sample, this clonotype was seen a few times. The J gene is TRBJ1-4, the V gene TRBV12-3 or TRBV12-4; 7 bases are a match to TRBD1. V gave up 3 bases and J gave up 4 bases; unmatched junction bases: 5. CDR3 length equals 15 residues. CDR3 loop: CASSFSGQINEKLFF. CDR3 bases: TGTGCCAGCAGTTTTTCGGGACAGATTAATGAAAAACTGTTTTTT.

J is TRBJ2-2 and V is TRBV4-1, with a weak D call TRBD1 (6 bases). This CDR3 has 16 amino acids. Germline V gives CDR1 MGHRA, CDR2 YSYEKL. Trimming stripped 1 base from V and 1 base from J, with 10 bases between. CDR3 DNA: TGCGCCAGCAGCCAAGTTGCGACAGGGAACACCGGGGAGCTGTTTTTT. Encoded protein: CASSQVATGNTGELFF.

This chain connects TRBV7-2 to TRBJ1-1; a weak D match, TRBD1 (6 bases). The CDR3 runs 14 residues. The V end was cut by 1 base, the J end by 5 bases, with 11 bases between. Germline V CDR1 and CDR2: SGHTA, FQGNSA. CDR3 region: CASSLGITGTEAFF. The CDR3 bases are TGTGCCAGCAGCTTAGGTATTACAGGGACTGAAGCTTTCTTT.

This clonotype was detected only a few times. This chain uses TRBV28 with TRBJ2-1, with D unclear. V lost 6 bases and J 4 bases, leaving 19 bases between the germline ends. This CDR3 spans 16 amino acids. Germline V gene data show CDR1 as MDHEN and CDR2 as SYDVKM. The CDR3 is CASRRHEDPLYNEQFF. The CDR3, as DNA: TGTGCCAGCAGGCGGCACGAAGATCCTTTATACAATGAGCAGTTCTTC.

The rearrangement links TRBV29-1 to TRBJ2-2; D gene uncertain. The CDR3 runs to 14 residues. The V gene's germline CDR1 is SQVTM and CDR2 ANQGSEA. V was trimmed by 3 bases and J by 0 bases, leaving 8 bases between them. CDR3 residues: CSVDGLANTGELFF. The CDR3 DNA reads as TGCAGCGTTGACGGGTTGGCGAACACCGGGGAGCTGTTTTTT.

In this sample, this clonotype turned up a few times. This chain uses TRBV12-3 or TRBV12-4 with TRBJ2-1; a possible D gene is TRBD1 (6 bases). The CDR3 extends over 12 amino acids. Trimming left V 6 bases short and J 6 bases short, with 9 bases between. CDR3 in amino acids: CASRQQGNEQFF. CDR3 DNA: TGTGCCAGCAGACAACAGGGCAATGAGCAGTTCTTC.

V gene TRBV7-9 combines with J gene TRBJ2-3; a possible D gene is TRBD1 (6 bases). V lost 3 bases to trimming and J lost 4 bases, with 17 bases between them. Germline V lookup: CDR1 SEHNR, CDR2 FQNEAQ (reference sequence). This CDR3 region has 16 residues. The CDR3 protein is CASSFGPGVDPDTQYF. CDR3 DNA sequence: TGTGCCAGCAGCTTTGGGCCAGGGGTTGATCCAGATACGCAGTATTTT.

This clonotype has just a few counts. The J gene is TRBJ1-5, the V gene TRBV7-7, with 7 bases matching TRBD1. There are 15 residues in the CDR3. Trimming at V came to 5 bases and at J to 3 bases, leaving 7 bases not matched to a gene. Germline loops: CDR1 SSHAT, CDR2 FNYEAQ (reference sequence). Here the CDR3 reads CASSAGQAYNQPQHF. The DNA for the CDR3 is TGTGCCAGCAGCGCCGGACAGGCTTACAATCAGCCCCAGCATTTT.

V is TRBV11-2 and J is TRBJ2-1, with 13 bases identical to TRBD2. J was trimmed by 1 base and V by 5 bases; bases with no gene match: 2. Germline V CDR1 and CDR2: SGHAT, FQNNGV. The CDR3 sequence is 16 residues long. The CDR3 DNA follows: TGTGCCAGCAGCCCGGGACTAGCGGGATCCTACAATGAGCAGTTCTTC. It specifies CASSPGLAGSYNEQFF. Based on the CDR3 plus reference TRBV11-2 and TRBJ2-1, the full variable domain is EAGVAQSPRYKIIEKRQSVAFWCNPISGHATLYWYQQILGQGPKLLIQFQNNGVVDDSQLPKDRFSAERLKGVDSTLKIQPAKLEDSAVYLCASSPGLAGSYNEQFFGPGTRLTVL.

The sample holds a few counts of this clonotype. CDR3 region: CATGRLEPGEETQYF. CDR3 sequence (DNA): TGTGCCACCGGTCGTTTGGAACCCGGTGAAGAGACCCAGTACTTC. The chain employs TRBV24-1 and TRBJ2-5; no definite D call. The ends were cut back, 9 bases at V and 3 bases at J, with 19 bases in the middle. This CDR3 region has 15 residues. The V gene's germline CDR1 is KGHDR and CDR2 SFDVKD.

The sample holds a few counts of this clonotype. V gene TRBV7-9 combines with J gene TRBJ1-1, with a tentative D call TRBD1 (5 bases). The CDR3 has 12 amino acids. Germline V gene data show CDR1 as SEHNR and CDR2 as FQNEAQ (reference sequence). The V end lost 5 bases, the J end lost 4 bases, and 8 bases lay between the germline ends. The CDR3 reads CASSPQGTEAFF. CDR3 nucleotide sequence: TGTGCCAGCAGCCCGCAGGGCACTGAAGCTTTCTTT.

The genes are TRBV28 and TRBJ1-1; TRBD1 matches 8 bases. The germline V gene has CDR1 MDHEN and CDR2 SYDVKM. V was clipped by 6 bases and J by 0 bases; unmatched bases: 6. This CDR3 comprises 15 residues. As DNA, the CDR3 is TGTGCCAGCAGGGAACAGGGGGGGGTGAACACTGAAGCTTTCTTT. Its translation: CASREQGGVNTEAFF. Based on the CDR3 plus reference TRBV28 and TRBJ1-1, the full variable domain is DVKVTQSSRYLVKRTGEKVFLECVQDMDHENMFWYRQDPGLGLRLIYFSYDVKMKEKGDIPEGYSVSREKKERFSLILESASTNQTSMYLCASREQGGVNTEAFFGQGTRLTVV.

The chain has TRBV27 and TRBJ2-7; D gene ambiguous. Germline CDR1 reads MNHEY; CDR2 reads SMNVEV (reference sequence). The CDR3 is 13 amino acids. The ends were cut back, 1 base at V and 5 bases at J, with 9 bases in the middle. The CDR3 region is CASSLWAEDEQYF. DNA of the CDR3: TGTGCCAGCAGTTTATGGGCCGAGGACGAGCAGTACTTC.

The chain uses TRBV19 and TRBJ2-7, with 10 bases aligning to TRBD2. This CDR3 comprises 14 residues. CDR1 is LNHDA, CDR2 SQIVND, per germline (reference sequence). V dropped 6 bases and J dropped 5; count of bases not matched to a gene: 7. The CDR3 DNA follows: TGTGCCAGTAGGCACACTAGCGGGATCAACGAGCAGTACTTC. It encodes CASRHTSGINEQYF.